The clone carrying this T cell receptor (beta chain) was seen at least ten times. Its antigen is currently unknown. The sample comes from a study of neurological immune-mediated disorders. Overall study findings and caveats: Expanded clones shared no CDR3 amino acid sequences across subjects, suggesting private repertoires in all groups.

Documented time point: longitudinal time-point 1 (baseline). Preparation of the unsorted libraries drew on 2 million PBMCs stored at -80 C. CDR1 and CDR2 (germline): LGHDT, YNNKEL (reference sequence). Deletions cut 1 base from V and 10 bases from J, with 13 bases between. This CDR3 region has 13 residues. The making of cDNA relied on 5'RACE with 10-nucleotide random UMIs. One entry per CDR3 protein results from TCRdb running MiXCR on the 5' RACE reads. The sample comprises some 60,000 distinct CDR3 sequences, over 8.5% of which are singletons, and approximately 7% rests with the top ten. J is TRBJ1-1 and V is TRBV3-1; unclear D gene. Sequenced: PBMCs. The receptor was isolated from a male donor with HTLV-1-associated myelopathy (HAM/TSP). The CDR3 nucleotides are TGTGCCAGCAGCCAAGGTAACGGGCGGTCAGCTTTCTTT. Translation gives CASSQGNGRSAFF.